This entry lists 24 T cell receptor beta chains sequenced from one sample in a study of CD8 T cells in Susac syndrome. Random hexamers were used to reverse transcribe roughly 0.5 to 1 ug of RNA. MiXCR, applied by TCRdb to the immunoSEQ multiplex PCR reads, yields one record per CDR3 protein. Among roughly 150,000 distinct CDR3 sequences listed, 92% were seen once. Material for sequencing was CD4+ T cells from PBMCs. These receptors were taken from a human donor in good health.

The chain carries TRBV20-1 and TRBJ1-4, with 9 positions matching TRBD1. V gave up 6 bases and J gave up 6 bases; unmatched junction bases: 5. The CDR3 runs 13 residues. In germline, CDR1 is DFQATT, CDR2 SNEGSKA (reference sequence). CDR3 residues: CSARTGVYEKLFF. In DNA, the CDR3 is TGCAGTGCCAGGACAGGGGTGTATGAAAAACTGTTTTTT.

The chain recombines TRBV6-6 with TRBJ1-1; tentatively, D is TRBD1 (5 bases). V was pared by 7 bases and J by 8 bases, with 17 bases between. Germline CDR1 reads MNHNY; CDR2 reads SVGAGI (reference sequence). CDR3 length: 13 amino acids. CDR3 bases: TGTGCCAGCACCAGGGACGGAGGAGGAGAAGCTTTCTTT. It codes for CASTRDGGGEAFF.

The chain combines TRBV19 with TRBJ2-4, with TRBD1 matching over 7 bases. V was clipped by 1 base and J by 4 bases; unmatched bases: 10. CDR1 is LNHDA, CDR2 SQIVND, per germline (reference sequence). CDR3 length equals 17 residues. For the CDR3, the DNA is TGTGCCAGTAGTATAGGAGGATGGGACAGAAGAAAAAACATTCAGTACTTC. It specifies CASSIGGWDRRKNIQYF.

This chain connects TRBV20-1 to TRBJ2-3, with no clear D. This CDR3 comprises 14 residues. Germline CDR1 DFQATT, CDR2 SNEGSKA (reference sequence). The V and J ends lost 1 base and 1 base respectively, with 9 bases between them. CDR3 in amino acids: CSARGRPRTDTQYF. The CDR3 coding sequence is TGCAGTGCTAGAGGCAGGCCTCGCACAGATACGCAGTATTTT.

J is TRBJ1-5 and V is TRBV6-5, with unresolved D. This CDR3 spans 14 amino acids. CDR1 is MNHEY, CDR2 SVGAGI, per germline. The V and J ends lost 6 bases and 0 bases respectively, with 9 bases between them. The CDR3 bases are TGTGCCAGCAGGAGCCGTAATAGCAATCAGCCCCAGCATTTT. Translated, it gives CASRSRNSNQPQHF.

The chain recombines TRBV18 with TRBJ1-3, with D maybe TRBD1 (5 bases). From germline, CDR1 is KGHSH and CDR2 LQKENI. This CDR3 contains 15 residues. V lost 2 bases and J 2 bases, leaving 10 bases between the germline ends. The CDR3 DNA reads TGTGCCAGCTCACCAGTGACAGAGGCTGGAAACACCATATATTTT. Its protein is CASSPVTEAGNTIYF.

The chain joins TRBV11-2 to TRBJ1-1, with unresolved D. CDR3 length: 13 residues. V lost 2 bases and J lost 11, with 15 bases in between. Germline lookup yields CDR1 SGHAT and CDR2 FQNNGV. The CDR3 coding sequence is TGTGCCAGCAGCTTACGTAGGGTACCTGGGGCTTTCTTT. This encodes CASSLRRVPGAFF.

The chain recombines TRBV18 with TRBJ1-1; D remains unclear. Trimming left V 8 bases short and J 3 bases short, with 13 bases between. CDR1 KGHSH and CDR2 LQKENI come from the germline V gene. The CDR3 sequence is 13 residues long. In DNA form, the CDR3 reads TGTGCCAGCCAGGAAAGCGGGGACACTGAAGCTTTCTTT. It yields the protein CASQESGDTEAFF.

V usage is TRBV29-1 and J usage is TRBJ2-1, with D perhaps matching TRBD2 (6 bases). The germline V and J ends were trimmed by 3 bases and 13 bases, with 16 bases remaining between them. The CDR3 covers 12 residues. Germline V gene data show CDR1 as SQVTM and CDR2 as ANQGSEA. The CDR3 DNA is TGCAGCGTTGACATTAGCGGCCGAGATCAGTTCTTC. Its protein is CSVDISGRDQFF.

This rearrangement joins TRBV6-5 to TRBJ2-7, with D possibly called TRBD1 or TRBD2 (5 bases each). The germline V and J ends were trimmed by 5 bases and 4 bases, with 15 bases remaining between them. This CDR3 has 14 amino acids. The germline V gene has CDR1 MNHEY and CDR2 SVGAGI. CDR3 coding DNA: TGTGCCAGCAGTCGGGACGGGGTTTTTTACGAGCAGTACTTC. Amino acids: CASSRDGVFYEQYF.

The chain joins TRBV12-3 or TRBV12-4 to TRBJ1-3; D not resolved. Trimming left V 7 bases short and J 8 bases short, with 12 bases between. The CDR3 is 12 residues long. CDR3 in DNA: TGTGCCAGCACCCGAGGAGGTTACACCATATATTTT. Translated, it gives CASTRGGYTIYF.

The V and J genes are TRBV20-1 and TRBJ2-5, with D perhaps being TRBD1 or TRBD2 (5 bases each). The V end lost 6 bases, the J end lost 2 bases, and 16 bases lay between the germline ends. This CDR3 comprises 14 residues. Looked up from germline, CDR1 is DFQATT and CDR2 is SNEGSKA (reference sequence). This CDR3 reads CSAKDRGGQETQYF. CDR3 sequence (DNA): TGCAGTGCGAAGGACCGGGGCGGACAAGAGACCCAGTACTTC.

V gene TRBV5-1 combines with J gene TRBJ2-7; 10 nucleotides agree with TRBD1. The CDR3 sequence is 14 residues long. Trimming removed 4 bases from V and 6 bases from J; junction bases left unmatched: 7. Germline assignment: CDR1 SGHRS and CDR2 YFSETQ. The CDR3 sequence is CASSPGTGVGEQYF. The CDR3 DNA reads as TGCGCCAGCAGCCCCGGGACAGGGGTTGGCGAGCAGTACTTC.

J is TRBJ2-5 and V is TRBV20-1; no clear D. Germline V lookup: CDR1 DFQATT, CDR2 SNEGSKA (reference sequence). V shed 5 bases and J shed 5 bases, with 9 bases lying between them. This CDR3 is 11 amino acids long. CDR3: CSADREETQYF. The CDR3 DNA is TGCAGTGCTGACCGAGAGGAGACCCAGTACTTC.

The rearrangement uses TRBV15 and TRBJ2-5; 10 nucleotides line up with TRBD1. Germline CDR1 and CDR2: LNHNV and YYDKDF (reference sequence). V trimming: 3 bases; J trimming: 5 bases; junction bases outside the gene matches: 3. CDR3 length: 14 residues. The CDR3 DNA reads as TGTGCCACCAGCAGGGACAGGGGGTCGGAGACCCAGTACTTC. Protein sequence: CATSRDRGSETQYF.

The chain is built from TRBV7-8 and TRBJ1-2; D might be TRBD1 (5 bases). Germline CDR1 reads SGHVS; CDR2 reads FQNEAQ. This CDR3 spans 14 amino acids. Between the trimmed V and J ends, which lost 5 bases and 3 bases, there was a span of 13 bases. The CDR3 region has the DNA TGTGCCAGCAGCAAACAGGAATCCTACTATGGCTACACCTTC. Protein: CASSKQESYYGYTF.

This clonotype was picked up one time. CDR3 sequence: CASSQSVNLAKNIQYF. In DNA form, the CDR3 reads TGCGCCAGCAGCCAATCGGTGAACCTCGCCAAAAACATTCAGTACTTC. The chain is built from TRBV4-1 and TRBJ2-4; D is unresolved. The CDR3 sequence is 16 residues long. The V end lost 2 bases, the J end lost 1 base, and 12 bases lay between the germline ends. CDR1 and CDR2 from the germline V gene are MGHRA and YSYEKL.

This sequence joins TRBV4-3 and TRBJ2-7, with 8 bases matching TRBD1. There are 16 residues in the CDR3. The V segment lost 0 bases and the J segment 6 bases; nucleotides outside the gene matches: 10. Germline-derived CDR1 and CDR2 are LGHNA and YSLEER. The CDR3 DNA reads TGCGCCAGCAGCCAAGAATTGGGCAGGGGGCTCGGCGAGCAGTACTTC. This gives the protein CASSQELGRGLGEQYF.

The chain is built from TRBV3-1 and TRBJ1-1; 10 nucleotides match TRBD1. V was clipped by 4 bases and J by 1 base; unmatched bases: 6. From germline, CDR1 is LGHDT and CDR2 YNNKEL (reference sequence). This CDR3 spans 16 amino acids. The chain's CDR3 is CASSRGQGVRNTEAFF. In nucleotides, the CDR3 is TGTGCCAGCAGCCGAGGACAGGGGGTGCGGAACACTGAAGCTTTCTTT. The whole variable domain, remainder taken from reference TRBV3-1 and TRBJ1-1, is DTAVSQTPKYLVTQMGNDKSIKCEQNLGHDTMYWYKQDSKKFLKIMFSYNNKELIINETVPNRFSPKSPDKAHLNLHINSLELGDSAVYFCASSRGQGVRNTEAFFGQGTRLTVV.

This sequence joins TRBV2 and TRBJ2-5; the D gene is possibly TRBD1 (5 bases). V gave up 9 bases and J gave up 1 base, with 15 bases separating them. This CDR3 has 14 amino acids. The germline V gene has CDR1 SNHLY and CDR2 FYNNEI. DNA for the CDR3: TGTGCCAGTTTGTCCAGGGCACCCCAAGAGACCCAGTACTTC. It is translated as CASLSRAPQETQYF.

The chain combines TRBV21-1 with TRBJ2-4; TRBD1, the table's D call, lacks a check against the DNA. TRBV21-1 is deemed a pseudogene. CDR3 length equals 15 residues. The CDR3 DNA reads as TGTGCCAGCAGCGAAGGGGAAGGGACCAAAAACATTCAGTACTTC. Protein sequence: CASSEGEGTKNIQYF.

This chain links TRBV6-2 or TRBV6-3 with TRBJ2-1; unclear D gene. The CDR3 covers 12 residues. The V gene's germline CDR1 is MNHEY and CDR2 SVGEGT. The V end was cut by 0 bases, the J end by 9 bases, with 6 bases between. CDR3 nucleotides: TGTGCCAGCAGTTACTCGATAGGTGAGCAGTTCTTC. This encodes CASSYSIGEQFF.

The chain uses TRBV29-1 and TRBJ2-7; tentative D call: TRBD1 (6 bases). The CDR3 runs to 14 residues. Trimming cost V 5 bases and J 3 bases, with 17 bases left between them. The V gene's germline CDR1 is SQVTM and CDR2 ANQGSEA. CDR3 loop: CSVRATDRSYEQYF. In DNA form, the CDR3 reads TGCAGCGTTAGGGCCACCGACAGGAGCTACGAGCAGTACTTC.

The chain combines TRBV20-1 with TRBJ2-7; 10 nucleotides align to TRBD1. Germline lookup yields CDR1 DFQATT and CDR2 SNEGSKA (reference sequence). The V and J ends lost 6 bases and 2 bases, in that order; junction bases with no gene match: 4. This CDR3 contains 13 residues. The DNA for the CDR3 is TGCAGTGCCTTGGGACAGGGGCCCTACGAGCAGTACTTC. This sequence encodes CSALGQGPYEQYF.